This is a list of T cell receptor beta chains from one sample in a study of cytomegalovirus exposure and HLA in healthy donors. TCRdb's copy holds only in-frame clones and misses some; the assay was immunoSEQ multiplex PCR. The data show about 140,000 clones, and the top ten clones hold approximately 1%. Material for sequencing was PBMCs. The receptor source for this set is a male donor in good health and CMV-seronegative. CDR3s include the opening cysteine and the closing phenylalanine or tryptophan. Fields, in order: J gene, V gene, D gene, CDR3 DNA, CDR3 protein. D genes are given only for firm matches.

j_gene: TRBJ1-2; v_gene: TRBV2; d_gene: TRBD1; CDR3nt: TGTGCCAGCAGTATCACAGGGGTCGGCGAGTATGGCTACACCTTC; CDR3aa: CASSITGVGEYGYTF
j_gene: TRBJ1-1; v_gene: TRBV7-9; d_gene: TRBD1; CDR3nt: TGTGCCAGCAGCTTTCCAGGGGGCATTCTAGAAACTGAAGCTTTCTTT; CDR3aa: CASSFPGGILETEAFF
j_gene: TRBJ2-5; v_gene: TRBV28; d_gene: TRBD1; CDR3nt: TGTGCCAGCAGTTCTTCCGTGACAGGGGGCTTTAAAGAGACCCAGTACTTC; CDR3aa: CASSSSVTGGFKETQYF
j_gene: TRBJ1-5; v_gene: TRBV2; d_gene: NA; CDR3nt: TGTGCCAGCAGTGAAGCCGCGACATGGAATCAGCCCCAGCATTTT; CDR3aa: CASSEAATWNQPQHF
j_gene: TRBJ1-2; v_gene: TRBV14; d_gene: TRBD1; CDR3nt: TGTGCCAGCAGCCCCGGGACAGGCTATGGCTACACCTTC; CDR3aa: CASSPGTGYGYTF
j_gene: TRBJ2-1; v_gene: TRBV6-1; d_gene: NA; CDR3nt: TGTGCCAGCAGTGCCGGACTTTTAGAGCAGTTCTTC; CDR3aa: CASSAGLLEQFF
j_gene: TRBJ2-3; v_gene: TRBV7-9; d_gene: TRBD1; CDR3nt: TGTGCCAGCAGCTTAGAGGGGACAGGGGGCGCTTCAGATACGCAGTATTTT; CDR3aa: CASSLEGTGGASDTQYF
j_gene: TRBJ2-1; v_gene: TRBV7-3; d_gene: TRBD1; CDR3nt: TGTGCCAGCAGGCCCCAAGGGACAGGGAGAAGGAATGAGCAGTTCTTC; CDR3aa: CASRPQGTGRRNEQFF
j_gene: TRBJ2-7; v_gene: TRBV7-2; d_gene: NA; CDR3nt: TGTGCCAGCAGCTTCTCCCGAGAAGCGTACGAGCAGTACTTC; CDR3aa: CASSFSREAYEQYF
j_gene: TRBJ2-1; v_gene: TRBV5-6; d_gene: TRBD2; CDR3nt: TGTGCCAGCAGCTTGGTTGGAGCGGGAGGGCCCTACATGGGGCAGTTCTTC; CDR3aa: CASSLVGAGGPYMGQFF
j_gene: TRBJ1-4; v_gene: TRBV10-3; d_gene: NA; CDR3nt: TGTGCCATCAGTGATCTCAGGGGATCAGTTGAAAAACTGTTTTTT; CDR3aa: CAISDLRGSVEKLFF
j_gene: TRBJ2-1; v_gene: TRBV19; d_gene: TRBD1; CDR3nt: TGTGCCAGTAGTAGGACAGGGGGAGGAACCTATTCCAATGAGCAGTTCTTC; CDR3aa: CASSRTGGGTYSNEQFF
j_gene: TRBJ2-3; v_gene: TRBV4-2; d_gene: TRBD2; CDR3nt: TGTGCCAGCAGCCAAACCAGCGGGACCACAGATACGCAGTATTTT; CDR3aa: CASSQTSGTTDTQYF
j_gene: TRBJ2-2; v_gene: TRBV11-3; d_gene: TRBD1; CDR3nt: TGTGCCAGCAGGGGACAGTTAACCGGGGAGCTGTTTTTT; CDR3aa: CASRGQLTGELFF
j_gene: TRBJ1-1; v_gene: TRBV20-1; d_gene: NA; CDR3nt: TGCAGTGTCCCGATAGACACTGAAGCTTTCTTT; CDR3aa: CSVPIDTEAFF
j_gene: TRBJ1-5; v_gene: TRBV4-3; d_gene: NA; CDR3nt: TGCGCCAGCAGCCAAGAGTTAGGGAGAGGTCAGCCCCAGCATTTT; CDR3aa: CASSQELGRGQPQHF
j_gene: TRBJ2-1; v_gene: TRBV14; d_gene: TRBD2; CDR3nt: TGTGCCAGCAGCCAAGGGCTAGCGGGGGTTTATGAGCAGTTCTTC; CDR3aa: CASSQGLAGVYEQFF
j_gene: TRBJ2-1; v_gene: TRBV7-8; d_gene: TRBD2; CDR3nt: TGTGCCAGCAGCTCCTCTCGACTAGCTTCGAGCTCCTACAATGAGCAGTTCTTC; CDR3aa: CASSSSRLASSSYNEQFF
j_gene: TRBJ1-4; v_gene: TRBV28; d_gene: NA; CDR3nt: TGTGCCAGCAGAGACGGGGCAACTAATGAAAAACTGTTTTTT; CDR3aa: CASRDGATNEKLFF
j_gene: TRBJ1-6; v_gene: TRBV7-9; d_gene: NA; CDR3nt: TGTGCCAGACCTGGTAGTGAGTATAATTCACCCCTCCACTTT; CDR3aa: CARPGSEYNSPLHF
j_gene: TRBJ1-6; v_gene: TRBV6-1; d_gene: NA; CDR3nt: TGTGCCAGCAGTGGACCAGGGAATTCACCCCTCCACTTT; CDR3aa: CASSGPGNSPLHF
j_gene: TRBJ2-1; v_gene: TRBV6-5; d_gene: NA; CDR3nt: TGTGCCAGCAGCCCAGGGGTGAGGTGGAATGAGCAGTTCTTC; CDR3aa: CASSPGVRWNEQFF
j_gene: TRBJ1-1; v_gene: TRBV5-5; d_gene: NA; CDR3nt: TGTGCCAGCAGCCCAACACCGACAAAGACCGGGAACACTGAAGCTTTCTTT; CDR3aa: CASSPTPTKTGNTEAFF
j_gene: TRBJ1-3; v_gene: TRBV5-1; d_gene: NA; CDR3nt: TGCGCCAGCAGCTTGTCGAGGGATAACTCTGGAAACACCATATATTTT; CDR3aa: CASSLSRDNSGNTIYF
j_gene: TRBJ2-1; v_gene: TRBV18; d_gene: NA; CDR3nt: TGTGCCAGCTCATCGCTTCAGGGGCCTAACAATGAGCAGTTCTTC; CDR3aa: CASSSLQGPNNEQFF
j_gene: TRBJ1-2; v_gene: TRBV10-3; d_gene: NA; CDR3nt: TGTGCCATCAGTGATGGGACACTGGACTATGGCTACACCTTC; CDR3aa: CAISDGTLDYGYTF
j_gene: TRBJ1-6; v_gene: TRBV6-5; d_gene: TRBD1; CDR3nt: TGTGCCAGCAGTTACTCCAAGACAGGGCAAAATTCACCCCTCCACTTT; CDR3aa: CASSYSKTGQNSPLHF
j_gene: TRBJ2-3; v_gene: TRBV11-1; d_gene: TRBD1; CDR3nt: TGTGCCAGCAGCAAGGGGACAGAGTACACAGATACGCAGTATTTT; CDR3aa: CASSKGTEYTDTQYF
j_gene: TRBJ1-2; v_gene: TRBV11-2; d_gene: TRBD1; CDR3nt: TGTGCCAGCAGCTACGGACAGGCCGGCTATGGCTACACCTTC; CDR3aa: CASSYGQAGYGYTF
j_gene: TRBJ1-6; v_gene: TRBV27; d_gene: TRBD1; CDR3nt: TGTGCCAGCAGTTTGGACAGGGGTGGGGATTCACCCCTCCACTTT; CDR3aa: CASSLDRGGDSPLHF
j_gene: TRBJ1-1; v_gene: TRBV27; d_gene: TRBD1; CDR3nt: TGTGCCAGCAGTTCGGGACAGCACACTGAAGCTTTCTTT; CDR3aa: CASSSGQHTEAFF
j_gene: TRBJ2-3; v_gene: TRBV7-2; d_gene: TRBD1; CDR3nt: TGTGCCAGCAGCTTAGACAGGGGTGGAAATACGCAGTATTTT; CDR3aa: CASSLDRGGNTQYF
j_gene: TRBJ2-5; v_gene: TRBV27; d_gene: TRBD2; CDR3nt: TGTGCCAGCAGTCCAGGGACTAGCGGGGGCCCAGAGACCCAGTACTTC; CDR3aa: CASSPGTSGGPETQYF
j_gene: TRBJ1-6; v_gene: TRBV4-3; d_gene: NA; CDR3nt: TGCGCCAGCAGCCAAGAACTGGGACTTACTAATTCACCCCTCCACTTT; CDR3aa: CASSQELGLTNSPLHF
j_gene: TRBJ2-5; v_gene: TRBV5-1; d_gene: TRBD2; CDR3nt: TGCGCCAGCAGCTTGGTGGGACTAGCGGGAATTTGGCAAGAGACCCAGTACTTC; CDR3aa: CASSLVGLAGIWQETQYF
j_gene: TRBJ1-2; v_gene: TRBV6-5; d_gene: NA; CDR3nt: TGTGCCACCCATGCAGACGGGACAAGAGTCTATGGCTACACCTTC; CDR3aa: CATHADGTRVYGYTF
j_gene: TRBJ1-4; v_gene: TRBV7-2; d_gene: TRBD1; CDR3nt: TGTGCCAGCAGCTTATCAGGGGGCTTAACTAATGAAAAACTGTTTTTT; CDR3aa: CASSLSGGLTNEKLFF
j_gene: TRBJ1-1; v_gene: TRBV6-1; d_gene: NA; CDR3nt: TGTGCCAGCAGGTTACAGAGTGAAGCTTTCTTT; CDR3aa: CASRLQSEAFF
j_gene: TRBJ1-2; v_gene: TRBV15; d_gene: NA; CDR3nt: TGTGCCACCAGCAGTCACGGACTGCCCTATGGCTACACCTTC; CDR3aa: CATSSHGLPYGYTF
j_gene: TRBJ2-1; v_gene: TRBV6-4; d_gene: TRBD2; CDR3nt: TGTGCCACCATGACGGGGAGGGAGACTAGCGCCACCTACAATGAGCAGTTCTTC; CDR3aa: CATMTGRETSATYNEQFF
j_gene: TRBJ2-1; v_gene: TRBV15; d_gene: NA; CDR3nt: TGTGCCACCAGCAGAGATTCCAGTGAGCAGTTCTTC; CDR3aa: CATSRDSSEQFF
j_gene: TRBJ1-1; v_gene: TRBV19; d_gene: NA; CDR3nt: TGTGCCAGTAGACTAAACAGGGCGAACACTGAAGCTTTCTTT; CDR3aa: CASRLNRANTEAFF
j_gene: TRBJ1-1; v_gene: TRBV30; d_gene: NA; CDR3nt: TGTGCCTGGAGTCTCCAGGAGAACACTGAAGCTTTCTTT; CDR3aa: CAWSLQENTEAFF
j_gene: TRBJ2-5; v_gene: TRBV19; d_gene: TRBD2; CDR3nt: TGTGCCAGTAGTATCCGTGGCGGGAGCGGCCAAGAGACCCAGTACTTC; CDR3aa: CASSIRGGSGQETQYF
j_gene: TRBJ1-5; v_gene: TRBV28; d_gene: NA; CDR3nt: TGTGCCAGCAGTCCCCTCGGGGGGCGCGATCAGCCCCAGCATTTT; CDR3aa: CASSPLGGRDQPQHF
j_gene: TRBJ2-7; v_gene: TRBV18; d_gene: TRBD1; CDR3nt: TGTGCCAGCTCACGAACCGGGACAGGGGGACACTACGAGCAGTACTTC; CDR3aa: CASSRTGTGGHYEQYF
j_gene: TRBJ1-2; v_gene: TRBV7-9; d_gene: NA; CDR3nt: TGTGCCAGCAGCTCTACAGGTTCTAACTATGGCTACACCTTC; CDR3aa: CASSSTGSNYGYTF